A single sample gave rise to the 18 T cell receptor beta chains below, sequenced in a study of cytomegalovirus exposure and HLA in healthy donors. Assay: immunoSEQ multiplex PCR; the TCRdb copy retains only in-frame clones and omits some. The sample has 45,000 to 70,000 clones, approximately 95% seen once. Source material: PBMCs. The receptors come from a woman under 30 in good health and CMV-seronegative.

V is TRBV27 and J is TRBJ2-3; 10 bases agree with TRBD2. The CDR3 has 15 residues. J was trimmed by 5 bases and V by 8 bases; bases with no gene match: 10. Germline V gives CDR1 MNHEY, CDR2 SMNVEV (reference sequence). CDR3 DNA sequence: TGTGCCAGCGGGGTAGCGGGGGGAAAATTAGATACGCAGTATTTT. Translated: CASGVAGGKLDTQYF.

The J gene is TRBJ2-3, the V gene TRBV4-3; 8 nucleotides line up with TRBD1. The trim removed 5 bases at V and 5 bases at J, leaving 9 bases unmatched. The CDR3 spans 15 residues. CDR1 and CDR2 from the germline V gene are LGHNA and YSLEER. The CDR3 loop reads CASSRRTGGGDTQYF. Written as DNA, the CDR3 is TGCGCCAGCAGCAGACGCACAGGGGGTGGAGATACGCAGTATTTT.

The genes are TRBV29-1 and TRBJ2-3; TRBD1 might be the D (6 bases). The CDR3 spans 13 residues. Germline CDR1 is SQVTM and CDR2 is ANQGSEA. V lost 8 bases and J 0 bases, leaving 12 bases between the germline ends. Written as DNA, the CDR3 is TGCAGCTTTTACAGGGATAGCACAGATACGCAGTATTTT. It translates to CSFYRDSTDTQYF.

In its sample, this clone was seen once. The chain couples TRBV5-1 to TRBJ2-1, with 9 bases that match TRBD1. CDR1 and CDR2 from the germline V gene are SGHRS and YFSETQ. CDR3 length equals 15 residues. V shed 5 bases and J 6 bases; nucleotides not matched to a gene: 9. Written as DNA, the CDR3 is TGCGCCAGCAGTTTCCGGGACAGGGAGTCCAATGAGCAGTTCTTC. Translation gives CASSFRDRESNEQFF.

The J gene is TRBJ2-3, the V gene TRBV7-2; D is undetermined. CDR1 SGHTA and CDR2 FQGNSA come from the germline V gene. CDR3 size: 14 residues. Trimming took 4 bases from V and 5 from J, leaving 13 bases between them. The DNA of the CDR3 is TGTGCCAGCAGCTCCCGTCCCCCGTTAGATACGCAGTATTTT. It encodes CASSSRPPLDTQYF.

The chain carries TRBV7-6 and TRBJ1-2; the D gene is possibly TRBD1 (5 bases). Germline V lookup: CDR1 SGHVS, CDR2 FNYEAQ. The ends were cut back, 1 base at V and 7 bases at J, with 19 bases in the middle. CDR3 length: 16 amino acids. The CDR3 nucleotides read TGTGCCAGCAGCTTAGTTGGGGAAGGGGCCTTGGGTGGCTACACCTTC. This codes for CASSLVGEGALGGYTF.

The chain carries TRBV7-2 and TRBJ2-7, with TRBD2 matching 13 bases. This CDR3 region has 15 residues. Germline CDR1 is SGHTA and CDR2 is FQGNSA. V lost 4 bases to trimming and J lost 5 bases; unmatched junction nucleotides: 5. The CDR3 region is CASSYGLAGVNEQYV. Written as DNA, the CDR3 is TGTGCCAGCAGCTACGGACTAGCGGGAGTCAACGAGCAGTACGTC.

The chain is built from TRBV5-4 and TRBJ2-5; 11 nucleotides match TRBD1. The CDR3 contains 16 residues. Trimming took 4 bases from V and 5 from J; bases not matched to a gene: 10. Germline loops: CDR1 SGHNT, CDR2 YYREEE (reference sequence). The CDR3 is CASSVRTGGFGETQYF. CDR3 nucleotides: TGTGCCAGCAGCGTACGGACAGGGGGCTTTGGCGAGACCCAGTACTTC.

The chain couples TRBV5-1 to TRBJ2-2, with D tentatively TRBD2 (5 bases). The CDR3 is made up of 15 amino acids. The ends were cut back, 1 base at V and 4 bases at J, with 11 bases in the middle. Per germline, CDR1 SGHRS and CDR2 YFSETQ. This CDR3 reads CASSLSGPATGELFF. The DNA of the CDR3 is TGCGCCAGCAGCTTGAGCGGTCCCGCCACCGGGGAGCTGTTTTTT. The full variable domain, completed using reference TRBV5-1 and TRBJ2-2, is KAGVTQTPRYLIKTRGQQVTLSCSPISGHRSVSWYQQTPGQGLQFLFEYFSETQRNKGNFPGRFSGRQFSNSRSEMNVSTLELGDSALYLCASSLSGPATGELFFGEGSRLTVL.

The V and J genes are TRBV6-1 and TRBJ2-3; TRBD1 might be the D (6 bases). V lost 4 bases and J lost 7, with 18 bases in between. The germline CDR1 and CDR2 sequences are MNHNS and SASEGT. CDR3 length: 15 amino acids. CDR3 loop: CASSAYKGQTYTQYF. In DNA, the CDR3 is TGTGCCAGCAGTGCCTATAAAGGACAGACATATACGCAGTATTTT.

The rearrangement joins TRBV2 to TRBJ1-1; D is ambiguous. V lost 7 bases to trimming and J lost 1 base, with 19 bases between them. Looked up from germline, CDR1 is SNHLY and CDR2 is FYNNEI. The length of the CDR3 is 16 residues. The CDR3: CASTKGRGVGNTEAFF. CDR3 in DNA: TGTGCCAGCACCAAAGGGCGGGGAGTTGGGAACACTGAAGCTTTCTTT.

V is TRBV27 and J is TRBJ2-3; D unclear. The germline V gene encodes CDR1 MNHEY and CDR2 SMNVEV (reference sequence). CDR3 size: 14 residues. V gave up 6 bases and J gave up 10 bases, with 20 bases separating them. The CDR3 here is CASRKGGLSFPQYF. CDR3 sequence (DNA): TGTGCCAGCAGGAAAGGTGGGCTAAGTTTTCCGCAGTATTTT.

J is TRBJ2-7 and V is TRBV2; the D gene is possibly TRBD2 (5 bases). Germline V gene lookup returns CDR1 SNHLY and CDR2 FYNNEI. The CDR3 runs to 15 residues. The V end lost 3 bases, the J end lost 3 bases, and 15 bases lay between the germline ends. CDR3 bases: TGTGCCAGCAGTGACCTAGCTCCGGCGAACTACGAGCAGTACTTC. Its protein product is CASSDLAPANYEQYF.

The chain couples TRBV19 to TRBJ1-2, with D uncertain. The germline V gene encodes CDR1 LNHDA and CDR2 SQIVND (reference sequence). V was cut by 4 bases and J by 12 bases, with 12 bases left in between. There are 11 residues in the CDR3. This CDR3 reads CASSRGPEDTF. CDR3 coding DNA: TGTGCCAGTAGTAGAGGACCGGAGGACACCTTC.

The chain's CDR3 is CASSLSGEAFF. In DNA, the CDR3 is TGTGCCAGCAGCCTATCTGGTGAAGCTTTCTTT. V usage is TRBV7-9 and J usage is TRBJ1-1; D is ambiguous. Trimming cost V 5 bases and J 7 bases, with 8 bases left between them. Germline-derived CDR1 and CDR2 are SEHNR and FQNEAQ (reference sequence). The CDR3 contains 11 residues.

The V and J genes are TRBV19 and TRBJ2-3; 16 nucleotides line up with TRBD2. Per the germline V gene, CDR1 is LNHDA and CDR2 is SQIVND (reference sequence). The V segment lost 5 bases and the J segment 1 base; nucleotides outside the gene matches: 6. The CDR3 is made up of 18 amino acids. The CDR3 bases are TGTGCCAGTAGTTCGGGACTAGCGGGGGGGCTCGGCACAGATACGCAGTATTTT. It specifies CASSSGLAGGLGTDTQYF.

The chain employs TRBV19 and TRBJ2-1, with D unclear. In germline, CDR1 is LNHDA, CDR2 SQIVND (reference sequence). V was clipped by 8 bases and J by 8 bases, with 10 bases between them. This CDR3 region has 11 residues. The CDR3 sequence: CASRRLDEQFF. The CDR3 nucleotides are TGTGCCAGTCGCAGACTCGATGAGCAGTTCTTC.

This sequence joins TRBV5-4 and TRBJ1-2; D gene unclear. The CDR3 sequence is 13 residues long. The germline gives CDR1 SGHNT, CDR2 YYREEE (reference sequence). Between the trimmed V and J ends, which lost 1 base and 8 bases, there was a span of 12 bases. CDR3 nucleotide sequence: TGTGCCAGCAGCTTGTGGGATACGGGGGGCTACACCTTC. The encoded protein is CASSLWDTGGYTF. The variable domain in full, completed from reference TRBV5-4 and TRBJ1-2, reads ETGVTQSPTHLIKTRGQQVTLRCSSQSGHNTVSWYQQALGQGPQFIFQYYREEENGRGNFPPRFSGLQFPNYSSELNVNALELDDSALYLCASSLWDTGGYTFGSGTRLTVV.